This entry describes one T cell receptor beta chain. This CDR3 is built from 16 residues. V was clipped by 4 bases and J by 0 bases; unmatched bases: 4. Looked up from germline, CDR1 is KGHDR and CDR2 is SFDVKD. The sample originates from a study of blood T cell repertoires in COVID-19. As for the study in general: PBMCs, B-cell-depleted T cells, or T cells provided the cDNA or gDNA that made up the material.

Per the authors' pipeline: By means of reference gene primer amplification, nucleated cell counts were estimated. The table came from immunoSEQ multiplex PCR; TCRdb's copy has only in-frame clones and leaves some out. V, J and clone size are those of that table, while D and trimming were read from the DNA. The sample contains under 150,000 clones, around 88% of which appear only once. The material sequenced was peripheral blood. The chain has TRBV24-1 and TRBJ1-5; the match to TRBD1 covers 8 bases. The receptor was isolated from a human donor in a cohort sampled during active COVID-19. CDR3 bases: TGTGCCACCAGTGACTGGGACAGGCATAGCAATCAGCCCCAGCATTTT. This sequence encodes CATSDWDRHSNQPQHF.